This T cell receptor beta chain was observed in a study of T cells in Graves' hyperthyroidism and ophthalmopathy. Study-wide findings and caveats: The model's output predicted ophthalmopathy at a median of around 7 months prior to onset.

The TCR beta CDR3 regions underwent amplification using RNA transcripts as the source. First-round RT-PCR of the TCR CDR3 relied on the HTBI primer set. TCRdb reanalysed the multiplex PCR reads using MiXCR and keeps one entry per CDR3 protein. The table lists 330,000 or so distinct CDR3 sequences, around 18% of them singletons. This clonotype occurred many times. Its target is not known. The study included ophthalmopathy patients with Clinical Activity Score at least 3, NOSPECS grade at least 4 and duration under 3 months. Patients with uncontrolled infections, other autoimmune diseases, pregnancy or lactation were excluded. The PBMCs were sourced from fresh peripheral blood (10 ml). Sequenced: blood. The clonotype originates from a woman between 35 and 50 years old with Graves' ophthalmopathy.

CDR3 region: CASRDNYGYTF. The CDR3 region has the DNA TGTGCCAGCAGGGACAACTATGGCTACACCTTC. The chain carries TRBV6-1 and TRBJ1-2; D remains unclear. Trimming cost V 6 bases and J 2 bases, with 4 bases left between them. In germline, CDR1 is MNHNS, CDR2 SASEGT. CDR3 length: 11 amino acids.